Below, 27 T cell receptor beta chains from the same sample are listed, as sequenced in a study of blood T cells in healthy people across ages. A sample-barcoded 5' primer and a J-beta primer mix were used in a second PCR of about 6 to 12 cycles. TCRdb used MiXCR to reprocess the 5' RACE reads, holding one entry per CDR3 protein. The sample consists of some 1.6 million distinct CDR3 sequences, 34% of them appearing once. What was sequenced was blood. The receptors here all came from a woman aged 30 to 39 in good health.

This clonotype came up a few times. CDR3 protein: CASSFRTSGRDEQFF. Written as DNA, the CDR3 is TGTGCCAGCAGCTTCCGTACTAGCGGGAGAGATGAGCAGTTCTTC. This chain joins TRBV7-9 and TRBJ2-1; 11 positions match TRBD2. This CDR3 is built from 15 residues. Trimming cost V 3 bases and J 8 bases; bases outside gene matches: 6. Germline loops: CDR1 SEHNR, CDR2 FQNEAQ (reference sequence).

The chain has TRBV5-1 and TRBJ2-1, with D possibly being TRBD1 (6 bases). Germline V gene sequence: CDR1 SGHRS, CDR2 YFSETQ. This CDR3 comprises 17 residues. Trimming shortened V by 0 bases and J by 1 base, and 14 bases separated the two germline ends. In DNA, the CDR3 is TGCGCCAGCAGCTTGGGCAACAGGGTAGGATCCTACAATGAGCAGTTCTTC. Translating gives CASSLGNRVGSYNEQFF.

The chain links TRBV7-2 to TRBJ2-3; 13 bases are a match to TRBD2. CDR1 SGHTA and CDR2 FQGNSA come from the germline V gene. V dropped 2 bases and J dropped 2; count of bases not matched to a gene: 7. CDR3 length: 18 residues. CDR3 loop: CASSLFSTSGGVTDTQYF. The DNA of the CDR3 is TGTGCCAGCAGCTTATTTTCAACTAGCGGGGGGGTCACAGATACGCAGTATTTT.

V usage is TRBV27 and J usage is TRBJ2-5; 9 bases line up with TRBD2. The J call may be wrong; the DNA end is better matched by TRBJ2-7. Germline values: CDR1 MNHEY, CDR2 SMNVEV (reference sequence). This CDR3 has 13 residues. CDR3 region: CASKASGAGEQYF. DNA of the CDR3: TGTGCCAGCAAGGCTAGCGGGGCCGGCGAGCAGTACTTC.

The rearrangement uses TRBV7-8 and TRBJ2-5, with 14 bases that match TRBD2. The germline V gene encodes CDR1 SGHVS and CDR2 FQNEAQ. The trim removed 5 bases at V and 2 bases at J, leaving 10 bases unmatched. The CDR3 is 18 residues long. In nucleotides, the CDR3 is TGTGCCAGCAGCCAACTGACTAGCGGGGGGGCGGTACAAGAGACCCAGTACTTC. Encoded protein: CASSQLTSGGAVQETQYF.

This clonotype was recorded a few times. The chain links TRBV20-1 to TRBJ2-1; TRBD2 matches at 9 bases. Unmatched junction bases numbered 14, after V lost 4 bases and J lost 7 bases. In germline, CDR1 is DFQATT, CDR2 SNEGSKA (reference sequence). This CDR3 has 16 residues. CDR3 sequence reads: CSATSGAAGGRNEQFF. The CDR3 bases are TGCAGTGCTACCTCAGGGGCGGCGGGGGGGAGGAATGAGCAGTTCTTC.

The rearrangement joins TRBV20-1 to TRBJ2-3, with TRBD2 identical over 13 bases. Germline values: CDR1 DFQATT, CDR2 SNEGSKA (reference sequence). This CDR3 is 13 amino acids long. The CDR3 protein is CSQTSGGGDTQYF. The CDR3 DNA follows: TGCAGCCAAACTAGCGGGGGGGGAGATACGCAGTATTTT.

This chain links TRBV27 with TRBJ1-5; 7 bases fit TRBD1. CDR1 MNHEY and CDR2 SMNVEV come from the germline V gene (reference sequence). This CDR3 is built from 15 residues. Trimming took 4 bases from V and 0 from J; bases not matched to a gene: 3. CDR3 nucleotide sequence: TGTGCCAGCAGTTCCGCAGGGGGTAGCAATCAGCCCCAGCATTTT. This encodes CASSSAGGSNQPQHF.

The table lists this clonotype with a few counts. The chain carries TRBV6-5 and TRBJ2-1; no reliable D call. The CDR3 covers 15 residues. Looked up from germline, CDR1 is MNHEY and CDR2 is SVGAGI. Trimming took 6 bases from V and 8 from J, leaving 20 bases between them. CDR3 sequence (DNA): TGTGCCAGCAGCCTCGGACGGTCCCTAATCGATGAGCAGTTCTTC. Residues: CASSLGRSLIDEQFF.

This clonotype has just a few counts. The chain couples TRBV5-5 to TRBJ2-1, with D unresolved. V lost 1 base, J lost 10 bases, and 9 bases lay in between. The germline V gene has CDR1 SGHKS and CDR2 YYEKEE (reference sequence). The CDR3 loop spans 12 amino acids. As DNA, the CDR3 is TGTGCCAGCAGCTTGATAGGGCAAGAGCAGTTCTTC. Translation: CASSLIGQEQFF.

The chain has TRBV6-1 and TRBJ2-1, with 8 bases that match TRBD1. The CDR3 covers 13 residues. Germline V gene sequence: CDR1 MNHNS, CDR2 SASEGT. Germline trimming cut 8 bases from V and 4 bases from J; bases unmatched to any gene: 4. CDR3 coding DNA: TGTGCCAGCCGCGGGACAGGATACAATGAGCAGTTCTTC. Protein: CASRGTGYNEQFF.

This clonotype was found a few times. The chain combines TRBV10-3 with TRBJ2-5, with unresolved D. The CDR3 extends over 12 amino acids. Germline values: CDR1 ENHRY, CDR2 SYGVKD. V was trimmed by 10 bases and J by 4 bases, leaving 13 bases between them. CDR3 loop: CATFSPGETQYF. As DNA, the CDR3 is TGTGCCACGTTTTCCCCGGGAGAGACCCAGTACTTC.

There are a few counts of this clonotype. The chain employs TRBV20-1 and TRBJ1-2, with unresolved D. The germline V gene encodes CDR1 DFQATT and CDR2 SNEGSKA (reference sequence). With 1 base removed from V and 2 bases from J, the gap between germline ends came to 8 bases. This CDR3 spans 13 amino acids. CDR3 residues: CSARVSGNYGYTF. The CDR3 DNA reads TGCAGTGCTAGAGTGTCGGGAAACTATGGCTACACCTTC.

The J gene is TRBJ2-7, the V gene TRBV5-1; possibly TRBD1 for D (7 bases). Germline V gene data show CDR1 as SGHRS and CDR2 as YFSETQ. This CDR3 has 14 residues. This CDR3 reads CARPRGELGYEQYF. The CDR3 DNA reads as TGCGCTCGACCCAGGGGGGAGTTAGGCTACGAGCAGTACTTC.

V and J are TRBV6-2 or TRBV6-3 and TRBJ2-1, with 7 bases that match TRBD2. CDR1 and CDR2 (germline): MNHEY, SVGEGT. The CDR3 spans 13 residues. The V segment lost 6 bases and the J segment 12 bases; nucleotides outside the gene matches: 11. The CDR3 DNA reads TGTGCCAGCAGCCGCGGCGGGGGTTCGGTGCAGTTCTTC. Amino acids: CASSRGGGSVQFF.

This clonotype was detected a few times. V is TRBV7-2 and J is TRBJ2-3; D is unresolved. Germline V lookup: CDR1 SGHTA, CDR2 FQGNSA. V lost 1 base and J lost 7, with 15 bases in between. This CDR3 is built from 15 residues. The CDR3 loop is CASSLGFSSEYTQYF. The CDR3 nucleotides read TGTGCCAGCAGCTTAGGATTTAGCAGCGAGTATACGCAGTATTTT. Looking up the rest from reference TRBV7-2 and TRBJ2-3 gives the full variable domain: GAGVSQSPSNKVTEKGKDVELRCDPISGHTALYWYRQSLGQGLEFLIYFQGNSAPDKSGLPSDRFSAERTGGSVSTLTIQRTQQEDSAVYLCASSLGFSSEYTQYFGPGTRLTVL.

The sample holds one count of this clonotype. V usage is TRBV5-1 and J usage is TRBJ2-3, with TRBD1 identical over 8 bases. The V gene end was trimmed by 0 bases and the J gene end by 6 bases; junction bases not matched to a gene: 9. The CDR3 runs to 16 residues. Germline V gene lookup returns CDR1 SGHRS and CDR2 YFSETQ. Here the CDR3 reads CASSLEGQGGRDTQYF. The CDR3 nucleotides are TGCGCCAGCAGCTTGGAAGGACAGGGAGGACGGGATACGCAGTATTTT.

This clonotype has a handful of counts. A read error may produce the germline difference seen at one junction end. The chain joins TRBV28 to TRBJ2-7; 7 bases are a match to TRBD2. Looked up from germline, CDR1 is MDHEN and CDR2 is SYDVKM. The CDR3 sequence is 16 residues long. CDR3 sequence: CARRRPFSGASYEQYF. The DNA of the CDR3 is TGTGCCCGCAGACGGCCCTTCAGCGGGGCGTCCTACGAGCAGTACTTC.

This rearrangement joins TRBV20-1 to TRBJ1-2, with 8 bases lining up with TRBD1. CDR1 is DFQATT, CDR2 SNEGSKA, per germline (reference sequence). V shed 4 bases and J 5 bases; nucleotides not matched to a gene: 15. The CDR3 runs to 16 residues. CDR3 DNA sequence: TGCAGTGCTAAGAGATACCGACAGGGGCGCGTGTATGGCTACACCTTC. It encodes CSAKRYRQGRVYGYTF.

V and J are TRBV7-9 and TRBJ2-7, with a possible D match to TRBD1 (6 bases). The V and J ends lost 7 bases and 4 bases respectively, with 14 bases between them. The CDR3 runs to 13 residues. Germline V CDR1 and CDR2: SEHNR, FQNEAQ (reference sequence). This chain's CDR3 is CASTPTQGYEQYF. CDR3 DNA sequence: TGTGCCAGCACCCCAACACAGGGATACGAGCAGTACTTC.

The CDR3 loop reads CASSPLPVRNTEAFF. The CDR3 DNA sequence: TGTGCCAGCAGTCCACTCCCGGTCAGGAACACTGAAGCTTTCTTT. The rearrangement joins TRBV6-2 or TRBV6-3 to TRBJ1-1; D call uncertain. Germline values: CDR1 MNHEY, CDR2 SVGEGT. This CDR3 is built from 15 residues. Trimming removed 5 bases at V and 1 base at J, with 14 bases between.

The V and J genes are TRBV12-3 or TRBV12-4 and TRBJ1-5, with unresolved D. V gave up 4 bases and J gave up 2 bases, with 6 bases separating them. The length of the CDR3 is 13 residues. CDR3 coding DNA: TGTGCCAGCAGTTGGGAGCGCAATCAGCCCCAGCATTTT. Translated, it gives CASSWERNQPQHF.

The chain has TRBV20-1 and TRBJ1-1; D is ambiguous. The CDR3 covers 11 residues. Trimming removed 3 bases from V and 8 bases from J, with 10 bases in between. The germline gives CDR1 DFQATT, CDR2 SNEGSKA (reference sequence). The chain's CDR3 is CSASSEYEAFF. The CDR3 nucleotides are TGCAGTGCTAGTTCCGAATACGAAGCTTTCTTT.

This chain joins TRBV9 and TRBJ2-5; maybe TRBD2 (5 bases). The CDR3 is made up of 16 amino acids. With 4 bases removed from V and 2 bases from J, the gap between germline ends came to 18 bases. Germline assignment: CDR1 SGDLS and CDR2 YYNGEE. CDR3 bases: TGTGCCAGCAGCCCAGTGCCCCAGGACTTACAAGAGACCCAGTACTTC. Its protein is CASSPVPQDLQETQYF.

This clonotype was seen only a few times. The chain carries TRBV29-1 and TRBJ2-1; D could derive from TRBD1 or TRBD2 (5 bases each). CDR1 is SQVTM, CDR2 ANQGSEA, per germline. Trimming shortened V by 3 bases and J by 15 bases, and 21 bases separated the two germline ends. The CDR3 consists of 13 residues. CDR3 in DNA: TGCAGCGTTGAGGGGACCGTCAGGGCCAGCGTGTTCTTC. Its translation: CSVEGTVRASVFF.

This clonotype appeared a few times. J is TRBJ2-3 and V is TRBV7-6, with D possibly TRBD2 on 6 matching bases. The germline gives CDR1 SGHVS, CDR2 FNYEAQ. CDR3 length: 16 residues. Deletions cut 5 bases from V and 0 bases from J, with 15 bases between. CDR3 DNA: TGTGCCAGCAGCCCTCAAGCGGGCGTTAGCACAGATACGCAGTATTTT. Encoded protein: CASSPQAGVSTDTQYF.

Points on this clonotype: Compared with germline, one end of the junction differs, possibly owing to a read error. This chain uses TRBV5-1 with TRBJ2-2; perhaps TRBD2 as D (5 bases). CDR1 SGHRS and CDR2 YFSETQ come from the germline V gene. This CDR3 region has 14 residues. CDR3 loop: CASYQGSNTGERFF. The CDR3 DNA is TGCGCCAGCTACCAAGGGAGTAACACCGGGGAGCGGTTTTTT.